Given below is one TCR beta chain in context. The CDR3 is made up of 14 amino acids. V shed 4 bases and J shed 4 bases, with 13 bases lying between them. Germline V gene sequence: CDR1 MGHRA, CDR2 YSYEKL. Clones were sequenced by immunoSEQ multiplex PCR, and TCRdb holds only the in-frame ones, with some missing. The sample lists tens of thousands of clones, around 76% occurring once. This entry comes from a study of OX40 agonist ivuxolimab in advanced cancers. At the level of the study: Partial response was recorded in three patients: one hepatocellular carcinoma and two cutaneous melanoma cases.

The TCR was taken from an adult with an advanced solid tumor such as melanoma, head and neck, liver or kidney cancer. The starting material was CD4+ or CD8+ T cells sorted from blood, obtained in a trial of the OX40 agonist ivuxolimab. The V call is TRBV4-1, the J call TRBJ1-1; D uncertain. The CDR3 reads CASSPGVGPTEAFF. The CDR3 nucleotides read TGCGCCAGCAGCCCGGGAGTTGGGCCCACTGAAGCTTTCTTT.